Below are 25 T cell receptor beta chains sequenced from a single sample in a study of cytomegalovirus exposure and HLA in healthy donors. The PCR had 60 Vbeta and 13 Jbeta primers. The data were produced by immunoSEQ multiplex PCR, yet TCRdb's version contains in-frame clones alone and is incomplete. The data contain more than 110,000 clones, around 82% of them singletons. Material: PBMCs. The receptors derive from a man aged 50 to 60 in good health and CMV-seronegative.

The CDR3 spells CAWSSGQGRNTIYF. In DNA, the CDR3 is TGTGCCTGGAGTTCTGGACAGGGGAGGAACACCATATATTTT. The chain has TRBV30 and TRBJ1-3, with 9 bases aligning to TRBD1. J lost 7 bases, V lost 2 bases, and 6 bases had no gene match. Germline assignment: CDR1 GTSNPN and CDR2 SVGIG (reference sequence). The CDR3 spans 14 residues.

The V call is TRBV6-1, the J call TRBJ1-5, with D uncertain. V shed 2 bases and J shed 2 bases, with 10 bases lying between them. The CDR3 totals 15 residues. CDR1 is MNHNS, CDR2 SASEGT, per germline. CDR3 DNA sequence: TGTGCCAGCAGTGAAAGCACCCGAGGCAATCAGCCCCAGCATTTT. It codes for CASSESTRGNQPQHF.

About this clone itself: The identical CDR3 is also encoded by other nucleotide sequences in the sample. V gene TRBV29-1 combines with J gene TRBJ2-3; 10 bases are shared with TRBD2. The CDR3 consists of 13 residues. The germline V gene encodes CDR1 SQVTM and CDR2 ANQGSEA. V dropped 7 bases and J dropped 2; count of bases not matched to a gene: 3. The CDR3 reads CSGAGGTTDTQYF. CDR3 coding DNA: TGCAGCGGAGCGGGAGGGACCACAGATACGCAGTATTTT.

This clone was observed a single time. This chain links TRBV25-1 with TRBJ1-5; D is perhaps TRBD1 (6 bases). This CDR3 spans 14 amino acids. Germline V gene data show CDR1 as MGHDK and CDR2 as SYGVNS. Trimming removed 3 bases at V and 7 bases at J, with 13 bases between. The DNA of the CDR3 is TGTGCCAGCAGTGATGGGCAGGGGACCCAGCCCCAGCATTTT. Amino acids: CASSDGQGTQPQHF.

Only a few counts were recorded for this clone. This rearrangement joins TRBV5-1 to TRBJ1-2; D unresolved. The CDR3 totals 15 residues. Deletions cut 0 bases from V and 5 bases from J, with 14 bases between. Germline values: CDR1 SGHRS, CDR2 YFSETQ. The CDR3 DNA sequence: TGCGCCAGCAGCTTGGGGGCAGGAGGTAATTATGGCTACACCTTC. It encodes CASSLGAGGNYGYTF.

Of note for this clone: An end of the junction differs from the germline gene, which may be a read error. The same CDR3 arises from other DNA sequences in this sample as well. V gene TRBV4-1 combines with J gene TRBJ1-6; 7 bases are a match to TRBD1. The germline V gene encodes CDR1 MGHRA and CDR2 YSYEKL. The length of the CDR3 is 16 residues. CDR3 nucleotide sequence: TGCGCCAGCAGCCAAGATACTGGACAGGCGAATTCCCCCCTCCACTTT. Translating gives CASSQDTGQANSPLHF.

This chain uses TRBV11-3 with TRBJ2-7; 7 bases are a match to TRBD2. With V trimmed by 3 bases and J by 2 bases, 4 bases remained unmatched. This CDR3 is built from 14 residues. Germline CDR1 is SGHNT and CDR2 is YENEEA. The CDR3 bases are TGTGCCAGCAGCTTGAGTGGGGGGGCCTACGAGCAGTACTTC. It codes for CASSLSGGAYEQYF.

The genes are TRBV29-1 and TRBJ1-2, with 9 bases identical to TRBD1. The CDR3 covers 14 residues. The V gene's germline CDR1 is SQVTM and CDR2 ANQGSEA. The V and J ends lost 1 base and 4 bases, in that order; junction bases with no gene match: 4. The CDR3: CSVEAGQGFYGYTF. The CDR3 DNA sequence: TGCAGCGTTGAAGCAGGACAGGGGTTCTATGGCTACACCTTC. Full variable domain (rest looked up from reference TRBV29-1 and TRBJ1-2): SAVISQKPSRDICQRGTSLTIQCQVDSQVTMMFWYRQQPGQSLTLIATANQGSEATYESGFVIDKFPISRPNLTFSTLTVSNMSPEDSSIYLCSVEAGQGFYGYTFGSGTRLTVV.

V usage is TRBV28 and J usage is TRBJ2-7; 11 positions match TRBD2. Germline trimming cut 7 bases from V and 3 bases from J; bases unmatched to any gene: 2. This CDR3 contains 13 residues. Germline values: CDR1 MDHEN, CDR2 SYDVKM. For the CDR3, the DNA is TGTGCCAGCATAACTAGCGGGAGCTACGAGCAGTACTTC. Translating gives CASITSGSYEQYF.

The chain joins TRBV27 to TRBJ1-2; D not resolved. CDR3 size: 16 residues. Looked up from germline, CDR1 is MNHEY and CDR2 is SMNVEV (reference sequence). Trimming took off 4 bases at V and 4 bases at J, with 19 bases between the two ends. This chain's CDR3 is CASSSLGGGSTYGYTF. CDR3 in DNA: TGTGCCAGCAGTTCCCTAGGTGGCGGGTCGACCTATGGCTACACCTTC.

This clone was seen a few times. The chain employs TRBV5-6 and TRBJ2-7, with TRBD1 identical over 8 bases. Unmatched junction bases numbered 6, after V lost 4 bases and J lost 6 bases. CDR3 length: 13 residues. From germline, CDR1 is SGHDT and CDR2 YYEEEE. CDR3 bases: TGTGCCAGCAGCCCTCAGGGGGCCTTCGAGCAGTACTTC. It encodes CASSPQGAFEQYF.

A note on this clone: The final CDR3 position lacks the conserved phenylalanine or tryptophan, pointing to a likely read error. V usage is TRBV4-1 and J usage is TRBJ2-4, with 9 bases lining up with TRBD2. The CDR3 has 18 residues. Per the germline V gene, CDR1 is MGHRA and CDR2 is YSYEKL. V lost 1 base, J lost 7 bases, and 14 bases stayed unmatched. CDR3 residues: CASSQVWIAGVGANIQYL. CDR3 nucleotides: TGCGCCAGCAGCCAAGTCTGGATAGCGGGGGTGGGGGCGAACATTCAGTACCTC.

J is TRBJ2-7 and V is TRBV6-1; 11 bases line up with TRBD2. The CDR3 is 14 amino acids. Germline lookup yields CDR1 MNHNS and CDR2 SASEGT. Trimming cost V 6 bases and J 1 base; bases outside gene matches: 2. The CDR3 nucleotides read TGTGCCAGCAGCGGGACTAGCGGATCCTACGAGCAGTACTTC. Translation: CASSGTSGSYEQYF.

V and J are TRBV4-2 and TRBJ1-1, with TRBD1 as a possible D gene (5 bases). This CDR3 spans 14 amino acids. Germline V gene lookup returns CDR1 LGHNA and CDR2 YNFKEQ. V was cut by 2 bases and J by 1 base, with 8 bases left in between. In DNA form, the CDR3 reads TGTGCCAGCAGCCAATCGACAGAGAACACTGAAGCTTTCTTT. Translating gives CASSQSTENTEAFF.

The genes are TRBV4-1 and TRBJ1-1; D might be TRBD1 (6 bases). V gave up 5 bases and J gave up 1 base, with 14 bases separating them. CDR1 MGHRA and CDR2 YSYEKL come from the germline V gene. The CDR3 covers 15 residues. DNA of the CDR3: TGCGCCAGCAGCGGGCCTCAGGGGACGAACACTGAAGCTTTCTTT. Translated: CASSGPQGTNTEAFF.

This clone has just a few counts. The J gene is TRBJ2-7, the V gene TRBV5-1, with D unclear. This CDR3 has 13 residues. Germline CDR1 reads SGHRS; CDR2 reads YFSETQ. Trimming removed 3 bases at V and 0 bases at J, with 7 bases between. The CDR3 DNA reads TGCGCCAGCAGCTACCCGGGCTCCTACGAGCAGTACTTC. This codes for CASSYPGSYEQYF.

The chain recombines TRBV5-1 with TRBJ2-3, with D possibly being TRBD1 (5 bases). The CDR3 extends over 13 amino acids. Trimming left V 0 bases short and J 5 bases short, with 7 bases between. In germline, CDR1 is SGHRS, CDR2 YFSETQ. The CDR3 sequence: CASSLEGLDTQYF. The DNA for the CDR3 is TGCGCCAGCAGCTTGGAGGGGCTAGATACGCAGTATTTT.

This sequence joins TRBV7-8 and TRBJ2-7; 11 bases match TRBD1. The trim removed 5 bases at V and 6 bases at J, leaving 9 bases unmatched. CDR1 SGHVS and CDR2 FQNEAQ come from the germline V gene. The CDR3 spans 15 residues. This CDR3 is CASSDRRTGGREQYF. Written as DNA, the CDR3 is TGTGCCAGCAGCGATCGGCGGACAGGGGGCCGCGAGCAGTACTTC.

The chain uses TRBV28 and TRBJ1-5; no clear D. Trimming removed 5 bases from V and 0 bases from J, with 5 bases in between. Germline V gene sequence: CDR1 MDHEN, CDR2 SYDVKM. CDR3 size: 13 residues. The CDR3 is CASSDFSNQPQHF. The CDR3 DNA is TGTGCCAGCAGTGACTTTAGCAATCAGCCCCAGCATTTT.

This clone was picked up a small number of times. The chain recombines TRBV5-4 with TRBJ2-2; D unclear. V lost 5 bases to trimming and J lost 2 bases, with 13 bases between them. The CDR3 is made up of 15 amino acids. Germline CDR1 and CDR2: SGHNT and YYREEE (reference sequence). CDR3 nucleotides: TGTGCCAGCAGAACAGCCCTCTCAAACACCGGGGAGCTGTTTTTT. It codes for CASRTALSNTGELFF.

This rearrangement joins TRBV5-1 to TRBJ2-2; D perhaps matches TRBD2 (7 bases). The CDR3 is 13 residues long. Germline loops: CDR1 SGHRS, CDR2 YFSETQ. Between the trimmed V and J ends, which lost 4 bases and 4 bases, there was a span of 8 bases. CDR3 protein: CASSGGATGELFF. CDR3 DNA: TGCGCCAGCAGCGGGGGGGCCACCGGGGAGCTGTTTTTT.

This chain links TRBV29-1 with TRBJ1-1; D is uncertain. Germline V gene data show CDR1 as SQVTM and CDR2 as ANQGSEA. Trimming pared 5 bases from V and 5 bases from J, leaving 15 bases between. The CDR3 is made up of 13 amino acids. The CDR3 here is CSVKEGSETEAFF. CDR3 nucleotide sequence: TGCAGCGTTAAGGAGGGTTCGGAGACTGAAGCTTTCTTT.

The V call is TRBV2, the J call TRBJ1-5; 7 bases map to TRBD1. The V segment lost 8 bases and the J segment 5 bases; nucleotides outside the gene matches: 12. CDR3 size: 15 residues. CDR1 is SNHLY, CDR2 FYNNEI, per germline. DNA for the CDR3: TGTGCCAGCCGAAAACAGGGGTGGTGGGATCAGCCCCAGCATTTT. Protein product: CASRKQGWWDQPQHF.

The V and J genes are TRBV6-6 and TRBJ2-1; D is undetermined. The CDR3 consists of 10 residues. Trimming stripped 10 bases from V and 6 bases from J, with 7 bases between. The germline V gene encodes CDR1 MNHNY and CDR2 SVGAGI (reference sequence). CDR3 nucleotides: TGTGCCACCTACTTCAATGAGCAGTTCTTC. It is translated as CATYFNEQFF.

V and J are TRBV5-1 and TRBJ2-3, with 9 bases lining up with TRBD1. There are 14 residues in the CDR3. CDR1 is SGHRS and CDR2 is YFSETQ in the germline V gene. With 7 bases clipped from V and 5 bases from J, the junction kept 8 bases outside the gene matches. The CDR3 protein is CASAVGTGKDTQYF. As DNA, the CDR3 is TGCGCCAGCGCCGTCGGGACAGGGAAAGATACGCAGTATTTT. Full variable domain (rest looked up from reference TRBV5-1 and TRBJ2-3): KAGVTQTPRYLIKTRGQQVTLSCSPISGHRSVSWYQQTPGQGLQFLFEYFSETQRNKGNFPGRFSGRQFSNSRSEMNVSTLELGDSALYLCASAVGTGKDTQYFGPGTRLTVL.